These 24 T cell receptor beta chains were sequenced from one sample in a study of blood T cell repertoires in COVID-19. Assay: immunoSEQ multiplex PCR; the TCRdb copy retains only in-frame clones and omits some. Here the sample spans more than 200,000 clones, approximately 85% being singletons. The source material was peripheral blood. The receptor set was obtained from a woman older than 75 with COVID-19, enrolled during active disease.

V gene TRBV9 combines with J gene TRBJ2-3; 9 nucleotides align to TRBD2. Trimming at V came to 0 bases and at J to 6 bases, leaving 5 bases not matched to a gene. The germline gives CDR1 SGDLS, CDR2 YYNGEE. The CDR3 is 15 amino acids. The CDR3 DNA reads as TGTGCCAGCAGCGTAGTGGGGCTAGCGGGGGATACGCAGTATTTT. Translated: CASSVVGLAGDTQYF.

CDR3 nucleotides: TGTGCCAGCAGCTTAGGTGCAGGGGGATCCTCACCCCTCCACTTT. Translation gives CASSLGAGGSSPLHF. V and J are TRBV7-6 and TRBJ1-6, with 7 bases fitting TRBD1. The CDR3 has 15 amino acids. Trimming removed 1 base from V and 10 bases from J; junction bases left unmatched: 7. The V gene's germline CDR1 is SGHVS and CDR2 FNYEAQ.

This clone was observed a handful of times. The genes are TRBV7-2 and TRBJ2-7; D is unclear. Germline V CDR1 and CDR2: SGHTA, FQGNSA. The CDR3 is 14 amino acids. The V end was cut by 1 base, the J end by 6 bases, with 13 bases between. The DNA for the CDR3 is TGTGCCAGCAGCTTAGAACAATCAGTACGCGAGCAGTACTTC. It yields the protein CASSLEQSVREQYF.

This chain uses TRBV6-4 with TRBJ2-1; TRBD2 is a possible D gene (5 bases). V was shortened by 9 bases and J by 0 bases, with 18 bases between the two germline ends. The CDR3 covers 16 residues. Germline V lookup: CDR1 MRHNA, CDR2 SNTAGT. In DNA, the CDR3 is TGTGCCAGTTCCCCGGAGCTGGGGAGCTCCTACAATGAGCAGTTCTTC. It codes for CASSPELGSSYNEQFF.

This clone appeared once. The chain has TRBV5-6 and TRBJ1-2; no reliable D call. V lost 4 bases and J lost 2, with 6 bases in between. The CDR3 contains 12 residues. Germline CDR1 and CDR2: SGHDT and YYEEEE. The CDR3 loop reads CASSLLNYGYTF. The CDR3 coding sequence is TGTGCCAGCAGCCTCCTCAACTATGGCTACACCTTC.

This clone was seen only once. The gene calls are TRBV5-4 and TRBJ1-2; D might be TRBD1 (6 bases). The V and J ends lost 7 bases and 2 bases respectively, with 12 bases between them. Germline V lookup: CDR1 SGHNT, CDR2 YYREEE (reference sequence). There are 13 residues in the CDR3. The CDR3 DNA is TGTGCCAGCGGTATACAGGGAAACTATGGCTACACCTTC. Translation: CASGIQGNYGYTF.

The chain uses TRBV5-4 and TRBJ2-7; 11 nucleotides agree with TRBD2. V lost 3 bases to trimming and J lost 2 bases; unmatched junction nucleotides: 7. The CDR3 is 16 residues long. CDR1 is SGHNT, CDR2 YYREEE, per germline (reference sequence). CDR3 sequence (DNA): TGTGCCAGCAGCTCGGCTAGCGGGGGGCCCCCCTACGAGCAGTACTTC. The encoded protein is CASSSASGGPPYEQYF.

The chain employs TRBV6-1 and TRBJ2-7, with a tentative D call TRBD2 (5 bases). There are 14 residues in the CDR3. The V end lost 0 bases, the J end lost 3 bases, and 9 bases lay between the germline ends. CDR1 MNHNS and CDR2 SASEGT come from the germline V gene. The CDR3 here is CASSEALRGYEQYF. As DNA, the CDR3 is TGTGCCAGCAGTGAAGCGCTTCGGGGCTACGAGCAGTACTTC.

V is TRBV7-9 and J is TRBJ2-1; D might be TRBD2 (5 bases). V dropped 7 bases and J dropped 4 bases, with 11 bases sitting between them. The germline CDR1 and CDR2 sequences are SEHNR and FQNEAQ (reference sequence). This CDR3 is built from 13 residues. This CDR3 reads CASNRRGYNEQFF. The CDR3 DNA reads as TGTGCCAGCAACCGACGGGGATACAATGAGCAGTTCTTC.

The chain uses TRBV6-2 or TRBV6-3 and TRBJ2-7; tentative D call: TRBD1 (5 bases). V was shortened by 2 bases and J by 0 bases, with 11 bases between the two germline ends. The CDR3 has 15 amino acids. Germline-derived CDR1 and CDR2 are MNHEY and SVGEGT. The CDR3 here is CASSYLQVPSYEQYF. CDR3 nucleotides: TGTGCCAGCAGTTACCTACAGGTACCCTCCTACGAGCAGTACTTC.

This chain joins TRBV5-1 and TRBJ1-3, with D unresolved. The V and J ends lost 6 bases and 3 bases respectively, with 10 bases between them. There are 13 residues in the CDR3. Germline V gene sequence: CDR1 SGHRS, CDR2 YFSETQ. CDR3 sequence: CASMGDNGNTIYF. The CDR3 nucleotides read TGCGCCAGCATGGGAGACAATGGAAACACCATATATTTT.

V gene TRBV6-6 combines with J gene TRBJ1-2; D remains ambiguous. V dropped 2 bases and J dropped 4 bases, with 17 bases sitting between them. The CDR3 spans 16 residues. Germline V gene sequence: CDR1 MNHNY, CDR2 SVGAGI (reference sequence). Here the CDR3 reads CASSYTSAGNLYGYTF. CDR3 in DNA: TGTGCCAGCAGTTACACGTCGGCAGGAAACCTCTATGGCTACACCTTC.

The chain employs TRBV18 and TRBJ2-7; D gene ambiguous. This CDR3 is built from 14 residues. The V gene's germline CDR1 is KGHSH and CDR2 LQKENI. V shed 3 bases and J shed 2 bases, with 11 bases lying between them. CDR3 amino acids: CASSPDTAPYEQYF. The CDR3 DNA follows: TGTGCCAGCTCACCCGACACCGCCCCCTACGAGCAGTACTTC. Combining the CDR3 with reference TRBV18 and TRBJ2-7 gives the whole variable domain NAGVMQNPRHLVRRRGQEARLRCSPMKGHSHVYWYRQLPEEGLKFMVYLQKENIIDESGMPKERFSAEFPKEGPSILRIQQVVRGDSAAYFCASSPDTAPYEQYFGPGTRLTVT.

The chain combines TRBV7-2 with TRBJ2-5, with TRBD1 matching 7 bases. Trimming removed 4 bases from V and 2 bases from J; junction bases left unmatched: 13. CDR3 length: 17 amino acids. Germline lookup yields CDR1 SGHTA and CDR2 FQGNSA. DNA for the CDR3: TGTGCCAGCAGCTCCTTAGAAAGGGGACAGATGCAAGAGACCCAGTACTTC. As protein: CASSSLERGQMQETQYF. The variable domain in full, with the rest retrieved from reference TRBV7-2 and TRBJ2-5, is GAGVSQSPSNKVTEKGKDVELRCDPISGHTALYWYRQSLGQGLEFLIYFQGNSAPDKSGLPSDRFSAERTGGSVSTLTIQRTQQEDSAVYLCASSSLERGQMQETQYFGPGTRLLVL.

The CDR3 spells CASSFHGGEYEQYF. CDR3 nucleotides: TGTGCCAGCAGTTTTCATGGGGGGGAGTACGAGCAGTACTTC. The chain uses TRBV28 and TRBJ2-7, with 7 bases that match TRBD2. With 3 bases clipped from V and 4 bases from J, the junction kept 6 bases outside the gene matches. Germline V gene sequence: CDR1 MDHEN, CDR2 SYDVKM. This CDR3 contains 14 residues.

The chain combines TRBV7-2 with TRBJ2-7, with D possibly TRBD1 on 6 matching bases. CDR1 is SGHTA, CDR2 FQGNSA, per germline. V lost 3 bases, J lost 1 base, and 19 bases lay in between. The CDR3 has 17 amino acids. CDR3 in amino acids: CASSFPRDNSGSYEQYF. The DNA of the CDR3 is TGTGCCAGCAGCTTTCCCCGGGACAACTCGGGGTCCTACGAGCAGTACTTC.

The chain is built from TRBV4-3 and TRBJ2-7; TRBD1 matches at 7 bases. The CDR3 loop spans 14 amino acids. V lost 1 base to trimming and J lost 2 bases; unmatched junction nucleotides: 2. Germline loops: CDR1 LGHNA, CDR2 YSLEER. The CDR3 here is CASSQGQGTYEQYF. The DNA of the CDR3 is TGCGCCAGCAGCCAAGGACAGGGCACCTACGAGCAGTACTTC.

This clone was seen just once. Additional DNA sequences in this sample encode the identical CDR3. This chain uses TRBV5-4 with TRBJ2-3, with 11 bases identical to TRBD2. The junction had 5 bases not matched to a gene; V was cut back by 3 bases and J by 2 bases. Germline V CDR1 and CDR2: SGHNT, YYREEE (reference sequence). This CDR3 has 16 residues. The CDR3 DNA is TGTGCCAGCAGCTCGGGGACTAGCGGATTCACAGATACGCAGTATTTT. Its translation: CASSSGTSGFTDTQYF.

This clone has just a few counts. J is TRBJ1-1 and V is TRBV5-8, with a weak D call TRBD1 (5 bases). Trimming cost V 2 bases and J 11 bases, with 19 bases left between them. The germline V gene encodes CDR1 SGHTS and CDR2 YDEGEE. This CDR3 spans 14 amino acids. DNA for the CDR3: TGTGCCAGCAGCTTCCCCTCGCGGGTCGGGGGGGCTTTCTTT. It codes for CASSFPSRVGGAFF.

The chain is built from TRBV20-1 and TRBJ1-4; D is uncertain. The CDR3 is 13 amino acids. Germline loops: CDR1 DFQATT, CDR2 SNEGSKA (reference sequence). The V end lost 3 bases, the J end lost 3 bases, and 8 bases lay between the germline ends. CDR3 residues: CSASSTPNEKLFF. The CDR3 DNA reads TGCAGTGCTAGTTCTACCCCTAATGAAAAACTGTTTTTT.

The CDR3 bases are TGTGCCAGCAGCCTCAGGGGAAACAATCAGCCCCAGCATTTT. As protein: CASSLRGNNQPQHF. The chain is built from TRBV3-1 (or the pseudogene TRBV3-2) and TRBJ1-5; TRBD1 might be the D (6 bases). Germline CDR1 is LGHDT and CDR2 is YNNKEL (reference sequence). V lost 4 bases, J lost 3 bases, and 10 bases lay in between. This CDR3 spans 14 amino acids.

This clone occurred once. CDR3 sequence reads: CASFRDRGSDTQYF. CDR3 DNA sequence: TGTGCCAGCTTCCGGGACAGGGGTAGTGATACGCAGTATTTT. The V and J genes are TRBV2 and TRBJ2-3; 10 bases align to TRBD1. Germline V gene sequence: CDR1 SNHLY, CDR2 FYNNEI. CDR3 length: 14 amino acids. V shed 8 bases and J 6 bases; nucleotides not matched to a gene: 8.

The chain joins TRBV6-6 to TRBJ1-5; D is possibly TRBD1 (6 bases). Germline V lookup: CDR1 MNHNY, CDR2 SVGAGI (reference sequence). The CDR3 is made up of 14 amino acids. V lost 7 bases and J 5 bases, leaving 15 bases between the germline ends. The CDR3 protein is CASTGQFLYQPQHF. The CDR3 nucleotides read TGTGCCAGCACCGGACAGTTTCTTTATCAGCCCCAGCATTTT.

This sequence joins TRBV30 and TRBJ2-5; D is perhaps TRBD2 (5 bases). V shed 5 bases and J shed 2 bases, with 15 bases lying between them. Germline V gene sequence: CDR1 GTSNPN, CDR2 SVGIG (reference sequence). CDR3 length: 14 residues. The CDR3 is CAWAQLDEQETQYF. CDR3 bases: TGTGCCTGGGCCCAACTAGACGAGCAAGAGACCCAGTACTTC.